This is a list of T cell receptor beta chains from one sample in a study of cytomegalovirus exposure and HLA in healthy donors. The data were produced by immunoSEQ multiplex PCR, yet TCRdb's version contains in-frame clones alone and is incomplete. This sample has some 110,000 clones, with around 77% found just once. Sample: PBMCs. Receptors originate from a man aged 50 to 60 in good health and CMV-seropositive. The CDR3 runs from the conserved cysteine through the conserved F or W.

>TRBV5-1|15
CASSSAAGQLEEQYF
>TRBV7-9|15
CASSLGDRGNSPLHF
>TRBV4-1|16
CASSQVGTGVADTQYF
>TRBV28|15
CASGTTSGGFWEQYF
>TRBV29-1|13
CSVVGTGIDEQYF
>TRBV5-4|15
CASSSKTRLHTEAFF
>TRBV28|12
CAIQSGIYEQYF
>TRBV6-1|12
CASSRDISGYTF
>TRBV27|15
CASRLQGSLNTEAFF
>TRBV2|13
CASSTTANTEAFF
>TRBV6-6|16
CASSWGLAASTDTQYF
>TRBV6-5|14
CASSYSGGPYEQYF
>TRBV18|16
CASSPPLADDTGELFF
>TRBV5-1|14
CASTFRGGNTEAFF
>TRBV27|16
CASNPQAQVGNQPQHF
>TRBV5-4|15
CASSSSGSSYNEQFF
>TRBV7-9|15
CASSLRQPTNEKLFF
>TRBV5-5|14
CASSPQGQNNEQFF
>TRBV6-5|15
CASSSRKGASQPQHF
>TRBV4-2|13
CASSPSAENEQFF
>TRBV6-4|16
CASSDTDRRSYNEQFF
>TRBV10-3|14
CAIAGGQRNTEAFF
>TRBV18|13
CASCETGRNEAFF
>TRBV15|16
CATSRSGAETEETQYF
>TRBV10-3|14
CAISGRSGAYEQYF
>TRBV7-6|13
CASSPQGNYGYTF
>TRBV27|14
CASKISGYNSPLHF
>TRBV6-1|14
CASSVEGVNYEQYF
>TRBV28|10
CASSSSEQYF
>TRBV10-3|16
CAISLAGASSTDTQYF
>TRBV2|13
CASSGGGARQQFF
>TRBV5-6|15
CASSEGLARSYEQYF
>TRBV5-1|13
CASSLASRSEAFF
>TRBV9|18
CASSVNPGGTSSFEEQYF
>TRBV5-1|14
CASSGTGGQETQYF
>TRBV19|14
CASSISVAQGTQYF
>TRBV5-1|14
CASSFGGRRETQYF
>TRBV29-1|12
CSVRKADSPLHF
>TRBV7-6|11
CASSSGLASVF
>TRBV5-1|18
CASSLRVSGGSYTDTQYF
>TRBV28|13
CASRLRIYNEQFF
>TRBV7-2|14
CASSLGLASGELFF
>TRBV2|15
CASSESPGGTYEQYF
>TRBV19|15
CASSIGRGSSYEQYF
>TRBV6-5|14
CASRRGQYNSPLHF
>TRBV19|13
CASRLTGITRAFF
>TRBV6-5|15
CASSYLVGSNYGYTF
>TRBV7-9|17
CASSSRSRTSGSYEQYF
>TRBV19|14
CASSPTTGEETQYF
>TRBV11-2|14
CASSSQGQNTEAFF
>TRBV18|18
CASSPMFRTAMNTGELFF
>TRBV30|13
CAWSGWQADTQYF
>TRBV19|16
CASIPSHRTGGERYTF
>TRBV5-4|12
CASSFDSTEAFF
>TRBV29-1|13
CSVEELASNEQFF
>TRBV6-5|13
CASSYSSLAPQHF
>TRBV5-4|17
CASSLGNSGGRGDTQYF